This T cell receptor (beta chain) was sequenced for a study of shared clonotypes between healthy human individuals (dated by TCRdb to the early 2020s). As for the study more broadly: The cohort included three men and a couple of women between 18 and 49 years of age. To estimate repertoire size and how much clonotypes are shared between individuals, the study performed deep sequencing of blood TCR repertoires from five healthy adults. To increase sequencing depth and limit assay-specific biases, different laboratories used diverse techniques to prepare libraries and sequence TCR repertoires. For each donor, three plates each were used for CD4 naive and CD4 memory, two plates were used for CD8 naive, and one plate was used for CD8 memory. Leukapheresis yielded between about 0.94 and 8.9 billion PBMCs per donor.

To note about this clone: This receptor's antigen is unknown. Base quality data are lacking; no much larger clone is found one base away.

V was cut back by 8 bases and J by 1 base, leaving a gap of 8 bases between them. CDR3 length: 12 amino acids, cysteine to phenylalanine. Only the CDR3 DNA is retained, 36 bases long and in frame from the first base. The germline V gene yields MDHEN for CDR1 and SYDVKM for CDR2. Summary of the overall study and its limitations: When several donors were compared, the shared fraction of clonotypes was 5% to 6.5% for naive CD4, around 3.6% for naive CD8, more than 2% for memory CD4, and roughly 0.4% for memory CD8. Larger estimated clonotype richness was generally found for naive subsets than for memory subsets. Sampling was restricted to blood, and TCR repertoires in tissues likely differ from the TCR repertoires found in blood. Rarefaction of sorted-subset datasets indicated incomplete sequencing despite the large sequencing depth. Because the study included a small number of donors, the genetic and exposure-history diversity represented was limited. Based on pairwise subsampling, the degree of clonotype sharing among donors was expected to be affected by sequencing depth. Compared with non-shared clonotypes, clonotypes shared by all four sorted-subset donors had higher generation probabilities.

The donors were healthy, HIV-negative adults who had no recently reported acute infections or vaccinations. Every donor was a Caucasian adult residing in Nashville, Tennessee, USA. Magnetic negative selection was used to enrich CD4+ T cells, after which naive cells were positively selected on CD45RA and the negative fraction became the memory subset. Blood was collected by leukapheresis, and PBMCs were isolated by Ficoll-Histopaque density gradient centrifugation and then cryopreserved in liquid nitrogen vapor phase. Purity and quantity of every magnetically sorted T cell population were checked by analytical flow cytometry. Each sorted fraction had its genomic DNA isolated and then quantified by UV absorbance on a Nanodrop 2000c. TCR CDR3 regions were amplified from genomic DNA by multiplex PCR using the deep immunoSEQ assay. Extracted genomic DNA from each cell subset was spread evenly across all wells of several immunoSEQ 96-well plates, with each plate serving as a replicate. For sorted subsets, approximately 210 ng of genomic DNA, equivalent to about 30,000 T cell genomes, went into each replicate PCR. Purified libraries were quantified with a Qubit 3.0 fluorometer, sized on a Bioanalyzer 2100, and re-quantified with the KAPA Library Quantification kit. A separate single-read 150-cycle Illumina NextSeq 550 flow cell was used to sequence each immunoSEQ 96-well plate. In the authors' own workflow: Because only junctional sequences without quality scores were contained in the immunoSEQ output, filtering matching that applied to full-length reads could not be performed. Sequences were annotated with PyIR, a Python wrapper for IgBLAST v1.9, and V/J genes and CDR3 were assigned using IMGT germline references. Reads with weak V/J assignments (E-value above 1e-6), missing CDR3, stop codons, out-of-frame junctions, or ambiguous translated residues were removed. A V3J clonotype was defined by an identical inferred V gene, J gene, and CDR3 amino acid sequence. Percentage overlap between repertoires was calculated by dividing the number of shared unique clonotypes by the size of the smaller repertoire. Richness of each repertoire was evaluated using RTK rarefaction, the Chao1 estimator, and Recon v2.1 estimates of unobserved clonotypes. For all TCRbeta clonotypes obtained by the gDNA method from several donors, generation probabilities were computed with OLGA. TCRdb's version of the immuneACCESS table is confined to in-frame rearrangements and falls short of the full clone set. An unresolved V gene accounts for under half of the shortfall where checked; the remainder is of unknown origin. V and J calls plus clone size are reproduced from that table; the DNA served to infer D and trimming. Here the sample has over 400,000 clones; approximately 95% occur a single time. Around 0.067% of the sample goes to the ten largest clones.

The sequence links TRBV28 to TRBJ1-1; the D segment cannot be called with confidence. Sequencing was carried out using naive CD4+ T cells sorted from blood. What the cell subset or site label conveys for this sample: CD45RA+ positively selected. The clonotype originates from a woman in her twenties or thirties in good health. The CDR3 has the sequence CASLRTNTEAFF. The DNA sequence follows: TGTGCCAGCTTACGGACGAACACTGAAGCTTTCTTT.